Below are 11 T cell receptor beta chains sequenced from a single sample in a study of follicular helper T cells after annual influenza vaccination. Sequenced by immunoSEQ multiplex PCR; TCRdb stores in-frame clones only, minus some. The sample carries about 10,000 clones, about 82% recorded once. This sample's time point: 2014-2015 season, 7 days after vaccination. The sequences come from CXCR5+ CD38- circulating T follicular helper cells from blood, collected 7 days after influenza vaccination. Subset given: circulating Tfh, non-naive CD4+CXCR5+PD-1+ (ICOS+CD38+ or ICOS-CD38-). These receptors were taken from an adult who received the influenza vaccine.

This clone has a single count. The genes are TRBV10-2 and TRBJ2-5; 7 bases fit TRBD2. The CDR3 extends over 15 amino acids. CDR1 is WSHSY and CDR2 is SAAADI in the germline V gene. V gave up 2 bases and J gave up 5 bases; unmatched junction bases: 8. CDR3 region: CASSEELAEWETQYF. The CDR3 DNA sequence: TGCGCCAGCAGTGAGGAGCTAGCGGAGTGGGAGACCCAGTACTTC.

The chain recombines TRBV4-3 with TRBJ2-3; TRBD1 might be the D (6 bases). CDR3 length equals 16 residues. CDR1 is LGHNA and CDR2 is YSLEER in the germline V gene. V lost 2 bases and J lost 0, with 12 bases in between. This CDR3 is CASSQQGLGSTDTQYF. CDR3 DNA sequence: TGCGCCAGCAGCCAACAGGGGTTAGGGAGCACAGATACGCAGTATTTT.

This clone occurred a few times. The chain employs TRBV19 and TRBJ2-7, with 10 bases matching TRBD1. In germline, CDR1 is LNHDA, CDR2 SQIVND (reference sequence). The ends lost 5 bases at V and 2 bases at J; junction bases unmatched: 6. The CDR3 length is 15 residues. Here the CDR3 DNA reads TGTGCCAGTAGTCGACACGGGACAGGGGCCTACGAGCAGTACTTC. This codes for CASSRHGTGAYEQYF.

The DNA for the CDR3 is TGTGCCATCAGTACTTCCGGGACAGCTAATGAAAAACTGTTTTTT. Its translation is CAISTSGTANEKLFF. V is TRBV10-3 and J is TRBJ1-4; 7 nucleotides agree with TRBD1. After removal of 5 bases from V and 3 bases from J, the junction contained 6 bases not matched to a gene. The CDR3 consists of 15 residues. Germline values: CDR1 ENHRY, CDR2 SYGVKD.

CDR3 nucleotides: TGTGCCAGCAGTAAGGAGGCAGGCAGAATAAGAGAGCAGTACTTC. Protein sequence: CASSKEAGRIREQYF. This chain uses TRBV14 with TRBJ2-7; possible D gene TRBD2, 5 bases. Germline lookup yields CDR1 SGHDN and CDR2 FVKESK. This CDR3 spans 15 amino acids. Trimming cost V 6 bases and J 7 bases, with 22 bases left between them.

V is TRBV4-2 and J is TRBJ1-5, with 9 nucleotides matching TRBD1. V lost 3 bases to trimming and J lost 7 bases; unmatched junction nucleotides: 7. The CDR3 has 15 residues. CDR1 and CDR2 from the germline V gene are LGHNA and YNFKEQ. DNA for the CDR3: TGTGCCAGCAGCCAGTCTACAGGGGGCGGACAGCCCCAGCATTTT. Encoded protein: CASSQSTGGGQPQHF.

V is TRBV2 and J is TRBJ2-5, with TRBD2 as a possible D gene (5 bases). The CDR3 extends over 12 amino acids. Germline V gene sequence: CDR1 SNHLY, CDR2 FYNNEI. The V gene lost 6 bases and the J gene lost 5 bases, with 10 bases spanning the gap. As DNA, the CDR3 is TGTGCCAGCAGACCTGAGGGTGAGACCCAGTACTTC. It yields the protein CASRPEGETQYF.

The rearrangement joins TRBV7-9 to TRBJ2-5, with 8 bases matching TRBD1. Germline lookup yields CDR1 SEHNR and CDR2 FQNEAQ (reference sequence). This CDR3 has 15 amino acids. V dropped 1 base and J dropped 4; count of bases not matched to a gene: 5. The CDR3 loop reads CASSLEGTGGETQYF. The CDR3 nucleotides read TGTGCCAGCAGCTTAGAAGGGACAGGTGGAGAGACCCAGTACTTC.

This chain joins TRBV9 and TRBJ1-6; unclear D gene. Germline loops: CDR1 SGDLS, CDR2 YYNGEE. This CDR3 is built from 13 residues. Trimming cost V 2 bases and J 5 bases, with 5 bases left between them. The CDR3 sequence: CASSVSNNSPLHF. The CDR3 DNA reads as TGTGCCAGCAGCGTCTCAAATAATTCACCCCTCCACTTT. Variable domain in full (rest from reference TRBV9 and TRBJ1-6): DSGVTQTPKHLITATGQRVTLRCSPRSGDLSVYWYQQSLDQGLQFLIQYYNGEERAKGNILERFSAQQFPDLHSELNLSSLELGDSALYFCASSVSNNSPLHFGNGTRLTVT.

The J gene is TRBJ2-2, the V gene TRBV4-3; a possible D gene is TRBD2 (6 bases). There are 17 residues in the CDR3. Trimming removed 4 bases from V and 0 bases from J, with 15 bases in between. Germline CDR1 and CDR2: LGHNA and YSLEER. Here the CDR3 reads CASSPYWAGTNTGELFF. DNA for the CDR3: TGCGCCAGCAGCCCCTACTGGGCGGGAACGAACACCGGGGAGCTGTTTTTT.

The chain links TRBV7-8 to TRBJ1-2; D may be TRBD1 (5 bases). With 5 bases removed from V and 4 bases from J, the gap between germline ends came to 17 bases. Germline CDR1 reads SGHVS; CDR2 reads FQNEAQ. This CDR3 comprises 15 residues. The CDR3 nucleotides are TGTGCCAGCAGCCTAACAGGAGGGATAGTCTATGGCTACACCTTC. Protein: CASSLTGGIVYGYTF.